This T cell receptor beta chain was recorded in a study of T cell repertoires in cytomegalovirus infection. On the study more broadly: Indications of both CMV infection and matching HLA type were provided by public TCR beta signatures.

MiXCR, applied by TCRdb to the reads, yields one record per CDR3 protein. Of 740,000 or so distinct CDR3 sequences in the sample, approximately 40% were seen once. Findings and limits, study-wide: Carriage of CMV together with the relevant HLA was identifiable through cumulative public TCR beta family frequency.

Germline V lookup: CDR1 SEHNR, CDR2 FQNEAQ (reference sequence). Between the trimmed V and J ends, which lost 2 bases and 8 bases, there was a span of 10 bases. This CDR3 has 13 residues. A note on this clonotype: Its antigen is unknown.

Sequenced material: PBMCs. The chain is built from TRBV7-9 and TRBJ1-3; D not certain. The clonotype was recovered from a human donor in good health (CMV status not recorded). Some clones in this sample may be carry-over from other donors' samples. This chain's CDR3 is CASSLRLGDTIYF. The CDR3 DNA reads as TGTGCCAGCAGCTTACGCCTCGGAGACACCATATATTTT.